This T cell receptor beta chain was identified in a study of cytomegalovirus exposure and HLA in healthy donors (dated by TCRdb to about 2017). About the full investigation: According to a later analysis, the approximately 120 validation repertoires were produced on the same platform as the 666 repertoires of the first cohort. The study aimed to test whether cataloging public T cell receptors could reveal signatures of past pathogen exposure. Besides the first cohort of more than 650 subjects, a separate validation cohort made up of 90 to 150 different subjects was used. The study combined high-throughput TCR immunosequencing, statistical association of individual TCRs with disease status, and machine learning to predict cytomegalovirus infection status.

The library was obtained by the immunoSEQ multiplex PCR assay. From the authors' description of their analysis: A statistical classification framework was built for diagnosing cytomegalovirus status from the catalog of TCR beta chain sequences. Held by TCRdb, this immuneACCESS table contains in-frame sequences only and omits some clones. Under half of the omission traces to an unresolved V gene where checked; the cause of the rest is unknown. The V and J calls and clone size were taken over from that table, and D and trimming were inferred from the DNA. A total of about 78,000 clones appear in this sample, roughly 95% of them only once. The biggest ten clones account for roughly 1.6% of the sample. For this clone: Its target antigen remains unknown. The record has no base qualities; no much larger clone is one base away.

Separate from the approximately 670-subject first cohort, the validation cohort of 90 to 150 subjects was the group to which the donors belonged. The CDR3, cysteine through phenylalanine, is 13 amino acids long. Only the CDR3 DNA is retained, 39 bases long and in frame from the first base. Trimming costs V 3 bases and J 3 bases, and their ends lie 9 bases apart. Per the germline V gene, SGHRS is the CDR1 and YFSETQ is the CDR2. Here is what the overall study found, with its caveats: It was suggested by the authors that the approach could potentially be generalized to other disease states and immunological phenotypes. In both the original and validation cohorts, the classifier was reported to diagnose cytomegalovirus status with high specificity and sensitivity. In a later analysis, TCRs clustered in the first cohort were found to also tend to co-occur in the 120 or so validation repertoires, with around 94% of cluster scores above 0. The study listed 164 TCR beta chains as associated with cytomegalovirus. Three of the identified cytomegalovirus-associated TCR beta chains were confirmed in vitro to be specific for cytomegalovirus antigens. A later analysis had no HLA typing for the validation cohort, so co-occurrence there was scored across all 110 or so repertoires. Across donors, most TCR sequences were observed very rarely, whereas some public TCRs were present in many individuals.

The receptor comes from a man aged 18 to 30 in good health and CMV-seropositive. Sequenced material: PBMCs. The rearrangement combines TRBV5-1 with TRBJ1-1; confidence is insufficient to name the D gene. The bases read TGCGCCAGCAGCTACGGGATGGACACTGAAGCTTTCTTT. This gives the protein CASSYGMDTEAFF.